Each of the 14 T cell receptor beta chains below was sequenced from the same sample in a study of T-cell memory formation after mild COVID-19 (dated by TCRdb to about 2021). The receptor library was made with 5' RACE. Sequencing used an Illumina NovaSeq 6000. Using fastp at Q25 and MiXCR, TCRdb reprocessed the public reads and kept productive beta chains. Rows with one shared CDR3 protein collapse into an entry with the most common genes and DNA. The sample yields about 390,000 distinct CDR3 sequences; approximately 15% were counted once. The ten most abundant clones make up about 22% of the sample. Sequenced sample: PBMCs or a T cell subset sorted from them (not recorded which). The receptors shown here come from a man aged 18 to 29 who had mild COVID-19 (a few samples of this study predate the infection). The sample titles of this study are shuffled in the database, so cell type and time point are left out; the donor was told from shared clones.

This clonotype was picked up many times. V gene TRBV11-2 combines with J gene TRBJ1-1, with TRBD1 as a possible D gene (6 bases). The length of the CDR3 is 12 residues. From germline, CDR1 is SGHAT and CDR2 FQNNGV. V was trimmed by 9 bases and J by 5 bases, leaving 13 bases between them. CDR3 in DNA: TGTGCCAGTTTGGGGGGCTGGACTGAAGCTTTCTTT. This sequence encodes CASLGGWTEAFF. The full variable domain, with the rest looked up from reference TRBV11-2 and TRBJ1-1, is EAGVAQSPRYKIIEKRQSVAFWCNPISGHATLYWYQQILGQGPKLLIQFQNNGVVDDSQLPKDRFSAERLKGVDSTLKIQPAKLEDSAVYLCASLGGWTEAFFGQGTRLTVV.

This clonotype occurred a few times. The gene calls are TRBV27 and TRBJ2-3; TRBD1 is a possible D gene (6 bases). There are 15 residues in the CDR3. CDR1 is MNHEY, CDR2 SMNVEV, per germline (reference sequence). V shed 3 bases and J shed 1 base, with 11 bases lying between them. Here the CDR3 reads CASSLLDSRTDTQYF. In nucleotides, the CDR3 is TGTGCCAGCAGTTTGCTGGACAGCCGCACAGATACGCAGTATTTT.

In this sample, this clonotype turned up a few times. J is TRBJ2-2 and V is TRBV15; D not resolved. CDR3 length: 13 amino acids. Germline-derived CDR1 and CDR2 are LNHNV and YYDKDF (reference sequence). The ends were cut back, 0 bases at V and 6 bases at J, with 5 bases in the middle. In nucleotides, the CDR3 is TGTGCCACCAGCAGAGATCGTGCCGGGGAGCTGTTTTTT. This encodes CATSRDRAGELFF. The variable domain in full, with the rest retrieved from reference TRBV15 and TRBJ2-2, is DAMVIQNPRYQVTQFGKPVTLSCSQTLNHNVMYWYQQKSSQAPKLLFHYYDKDFNNEADTPDNFQSRRPNTSFCFLDIRSPGLGDTAMYLCATSRDRAGELFFGEGSRLTVL.

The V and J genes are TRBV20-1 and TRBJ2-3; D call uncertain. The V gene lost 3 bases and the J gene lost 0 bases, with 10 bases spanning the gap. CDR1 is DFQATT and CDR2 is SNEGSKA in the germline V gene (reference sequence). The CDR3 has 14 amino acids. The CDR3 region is CSARSVQSTDTQYF. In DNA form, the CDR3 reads TGCAGTGCTAGGTCAGTCCAAAGCACAGATACGCAGTATTTT.

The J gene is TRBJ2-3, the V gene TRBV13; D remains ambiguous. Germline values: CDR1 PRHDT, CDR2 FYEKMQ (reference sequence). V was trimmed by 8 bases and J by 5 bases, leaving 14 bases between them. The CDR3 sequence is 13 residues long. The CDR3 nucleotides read TGTGCCAGCCCCGATGTGGCCCAAGATACGCAGTATTTT. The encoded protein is CASPDVAQDTQYF.

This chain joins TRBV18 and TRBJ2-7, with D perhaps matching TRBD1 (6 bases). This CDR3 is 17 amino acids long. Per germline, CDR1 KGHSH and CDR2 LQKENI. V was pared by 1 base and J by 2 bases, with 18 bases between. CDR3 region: CASSPQFTGTDPYEQYF. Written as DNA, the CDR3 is TGTGCCAGCTCACCACAATTTACAGGGACGGATCCCTACGAGCAGTACTTC.

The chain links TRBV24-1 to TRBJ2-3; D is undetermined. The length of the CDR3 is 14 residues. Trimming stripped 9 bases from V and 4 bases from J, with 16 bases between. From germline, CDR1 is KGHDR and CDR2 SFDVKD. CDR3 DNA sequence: TGTGCCACCTTAGACGTCACCAGGCCAGATACGCAGTATTTT. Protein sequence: CATLDVTRPDTQYF.

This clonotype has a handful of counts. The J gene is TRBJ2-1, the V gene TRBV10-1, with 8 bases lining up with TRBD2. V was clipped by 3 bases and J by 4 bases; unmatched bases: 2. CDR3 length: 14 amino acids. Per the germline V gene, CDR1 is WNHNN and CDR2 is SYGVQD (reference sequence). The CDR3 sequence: CASSDSGDYNEQFF. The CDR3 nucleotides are TGCGCCAGCAGTGATAGCGGGGATTACAATGAGCAGTTCTTC.

CDR3 DNA: TGTGCCAGCAGTTACTTCCCCGGAACGGACGATGGCTACACCTTC. Its protein product is CASSYFPGTDDGYTF. The chain joins TRBV6-6 to TRBJ1-2; D is undetermined. Trimming pared 1 base from V and 6 bases from J, leaving 15 bases between. There are 15 residues in the CDR3. Germline V gene lookup returns CDR1 MNHNY and CDR2 SVGAGI (reference sequence).

The CDR3 nucleotides are TGTGCCAGTATGGGGAGACAGGGTGAGAATACGCAGTATTTT. It encodes CASMGRQGENTQYF. The chain carries TRBV19 and TRBJ2-3; 7 positions agree with TRBD1. There are 14 residues in the CDR3. V shed 7 bases, J shed 7 bases, and the junction held 11 bases outside the gene matches. Germline assignment: CDR1 LNHDA and CDR2 SQIVND (reference sequence).

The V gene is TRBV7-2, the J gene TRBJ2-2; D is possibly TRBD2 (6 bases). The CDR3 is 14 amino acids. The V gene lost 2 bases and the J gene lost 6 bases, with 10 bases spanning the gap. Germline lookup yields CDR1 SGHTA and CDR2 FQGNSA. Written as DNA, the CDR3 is TGTGCCAGCAGCTTACAGGGACTGCCCGGGGAGCTGTTTTTT. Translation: CASSLQGLPGELFF. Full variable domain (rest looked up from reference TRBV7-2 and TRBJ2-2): GAGVSQSPSNKVTEKGKDVELRCDPISGHTALYWYRQSLGQGLEFLIYFQGNSAPDKSGLPSDRFSAERTGGSVSTLTIQRTQQEDSAVYLCASSLQGLPGELFFGEGSRLTVL.

The CDR3, as DNA: TGCGCCAGCAGCAAGTTAAGTAGTTCGAACACCGGGGAGCTGTTTTTT. This translates into CASSKLSSSNTGELFF. The chain links TRBV5-1 to TRBJ2-2; D gene ambiguous. Per germline, CDR1 SGHRS and CDR2 YFSETQ. V was clipped by 4 bases and J by 0 bases, with 13 bases between them. The CDR3 runs 16 residues.

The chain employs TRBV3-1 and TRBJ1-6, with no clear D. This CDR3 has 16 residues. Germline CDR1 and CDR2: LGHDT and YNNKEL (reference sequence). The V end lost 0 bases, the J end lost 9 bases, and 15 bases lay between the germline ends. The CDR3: CASSQDLGRNSSPLHF. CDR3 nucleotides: TGTGCCAGCAGCCAAGATTTAGGGCGGAACAGTTCACCCCTCCACTTT.

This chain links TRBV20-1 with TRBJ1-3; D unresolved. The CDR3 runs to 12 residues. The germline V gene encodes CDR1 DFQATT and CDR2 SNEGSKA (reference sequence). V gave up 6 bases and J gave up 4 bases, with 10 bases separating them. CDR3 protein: CSAEGGGNTIYF. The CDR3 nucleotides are TGCAGTGCCGAGGGTGGAGGAAACACCATATATTTT.